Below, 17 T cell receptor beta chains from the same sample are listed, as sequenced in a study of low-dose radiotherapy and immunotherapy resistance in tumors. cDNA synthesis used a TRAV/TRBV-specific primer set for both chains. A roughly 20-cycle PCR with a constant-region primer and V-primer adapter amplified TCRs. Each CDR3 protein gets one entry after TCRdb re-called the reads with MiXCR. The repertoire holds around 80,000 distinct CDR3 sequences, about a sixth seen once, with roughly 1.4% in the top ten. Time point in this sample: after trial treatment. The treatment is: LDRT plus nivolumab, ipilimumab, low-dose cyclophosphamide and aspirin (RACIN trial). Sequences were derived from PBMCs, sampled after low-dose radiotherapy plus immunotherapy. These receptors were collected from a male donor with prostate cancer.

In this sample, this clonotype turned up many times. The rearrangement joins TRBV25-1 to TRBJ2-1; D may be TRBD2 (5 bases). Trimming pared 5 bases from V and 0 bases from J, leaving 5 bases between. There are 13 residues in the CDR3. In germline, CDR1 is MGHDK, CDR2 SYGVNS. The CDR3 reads CASSSGSYNEQFF. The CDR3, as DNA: TGTGCCAGCAGTAGCGGCTCCTACAATGAGCAGTTCTTC. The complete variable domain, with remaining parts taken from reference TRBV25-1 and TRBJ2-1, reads EADIYQTPRYLVIGTGKKITLECSQTMGHDKMYWYQQDPGMELHLIHYSYGVNSTEKGDLSSESTVSRIRTEHFPLTLESARPSHTSQYLCASSSGSYNEQFFGPGTRLTVL.

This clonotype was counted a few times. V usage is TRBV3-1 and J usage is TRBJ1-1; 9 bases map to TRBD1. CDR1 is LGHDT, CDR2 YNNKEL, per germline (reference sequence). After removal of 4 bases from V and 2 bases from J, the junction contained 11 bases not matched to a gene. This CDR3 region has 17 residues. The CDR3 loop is CASSRGTGSDKNTEAFF. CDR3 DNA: TGTGCCAGCAGCCGTGGGACAGGGTCTGACAAAAACACTGAAGCTTTCTTT.

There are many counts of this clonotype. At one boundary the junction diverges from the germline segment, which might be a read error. Here the CDR3 DNA reads TGTGCCAGCAGCTTCCCGCCGGGAGGAGAGACCCAGTACTTC. This translates into CASSFPPGGETQYF. The rearrangement links TRBV5-3 to TRBJ2-5; 7 bases are shared with TRBD2. TRBV5-3 is treated as an ORF (open reading frame) with a function not yet certain. The CDR3 is 14 amino acids.

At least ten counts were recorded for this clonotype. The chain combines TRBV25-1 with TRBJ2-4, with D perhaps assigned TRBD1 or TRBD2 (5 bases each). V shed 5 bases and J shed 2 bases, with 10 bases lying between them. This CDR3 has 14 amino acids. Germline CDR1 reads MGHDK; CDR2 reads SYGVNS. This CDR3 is CASSLPGPKNIQYF. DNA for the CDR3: TGTGCCAGCAGTCTCCCGGGGCCCAAAAACATTCAGTACTTC.

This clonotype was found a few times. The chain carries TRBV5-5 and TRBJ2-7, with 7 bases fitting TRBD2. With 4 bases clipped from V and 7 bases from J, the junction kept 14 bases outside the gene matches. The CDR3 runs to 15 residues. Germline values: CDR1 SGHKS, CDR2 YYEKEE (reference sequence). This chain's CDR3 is CASSDQRGALEEQYF. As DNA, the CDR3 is TGTGCCAGCAGCGACCAGCGGGGCGCCCTGGAGGAGCAGTACTTC.

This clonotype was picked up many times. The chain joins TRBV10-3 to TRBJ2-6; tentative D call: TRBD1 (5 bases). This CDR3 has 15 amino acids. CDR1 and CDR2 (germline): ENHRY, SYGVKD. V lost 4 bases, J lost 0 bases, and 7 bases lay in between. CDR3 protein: CAISGGLSGANVLTF. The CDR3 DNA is TGTGCCATCAGTGGGGGCCTCTCTGGGGCCAACGTCCTGACTTTC.

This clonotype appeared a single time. The CDR3 nucleotides read TGCGCCAGCAGCCAAGATGGCTACACCTTC. It encodes CASSQDGYTF. The rearrangement joins TRBV4-3 to TRBJ1-2, with unresolved D. The CDR3 extends over 10 amino acids. Germline V lookup: CDR1 LGHNA, CDR2 YSLEER. V was cut by 0 bases and J by 7 bases, with 0 bases left in between.

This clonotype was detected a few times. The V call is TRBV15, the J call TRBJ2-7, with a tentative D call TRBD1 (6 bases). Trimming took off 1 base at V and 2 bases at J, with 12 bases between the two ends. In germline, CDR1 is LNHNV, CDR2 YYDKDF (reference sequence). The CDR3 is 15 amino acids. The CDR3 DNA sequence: TGTGCCACCAGCAGAGCGCGGACAGCGACCTACGAGCAGTACTTC. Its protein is CATSRARTATYEQYF.

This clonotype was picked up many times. The CDR3 sequence: CASSLRAGVGTGELFF. DNA of the CDR3: TGTGCCAGCAGCCTCAGAGCGGGAGTTGGCACCGGGGAGCTGTTTTTT. The chain couples TRBV14 to TRBJ2-2; 8 bases are shared with TRBD2. Germline CDR1 is SGHDN and CDR2 is FVKESK. V shed 4 bases and J 4 bases; nucleotides not matched to a gene: 8. This CDR3 is 16 amino acids long.

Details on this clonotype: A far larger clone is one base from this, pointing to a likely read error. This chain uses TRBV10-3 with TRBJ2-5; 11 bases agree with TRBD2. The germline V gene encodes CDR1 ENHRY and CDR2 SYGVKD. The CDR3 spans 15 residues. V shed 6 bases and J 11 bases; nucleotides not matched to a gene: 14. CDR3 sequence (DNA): TGTGCCATCAGCACCGGGACTAGCGGTTACAATGAGCAGTACTTC. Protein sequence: CAISTGTSGYNEQYF.

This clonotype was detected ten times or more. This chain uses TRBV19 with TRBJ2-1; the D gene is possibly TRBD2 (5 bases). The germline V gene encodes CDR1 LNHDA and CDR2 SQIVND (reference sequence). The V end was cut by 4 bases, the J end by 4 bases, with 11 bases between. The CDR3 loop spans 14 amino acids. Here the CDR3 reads CASSTAGTYNEQFF. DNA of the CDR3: TGTGCCAGTAGTACGGCGGGTACTTACAATGAGCAGTTCTTC.

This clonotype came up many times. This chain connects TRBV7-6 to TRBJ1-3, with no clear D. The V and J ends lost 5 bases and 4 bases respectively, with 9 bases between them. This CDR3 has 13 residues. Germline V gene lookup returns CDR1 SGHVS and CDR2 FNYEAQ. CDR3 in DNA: TGTGCCAGCAGCCAAATCACAGGAAACACCATATATTTT. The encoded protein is CASSQITGNTIYF.

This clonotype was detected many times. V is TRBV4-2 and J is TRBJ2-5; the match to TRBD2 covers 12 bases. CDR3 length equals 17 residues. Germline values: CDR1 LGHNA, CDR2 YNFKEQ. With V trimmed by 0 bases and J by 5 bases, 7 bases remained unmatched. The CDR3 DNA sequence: TGTGCCAGCAGCCAAGAGTTGCGTCTAGCGGGAGGGGAGACCCAGTACTTC. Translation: CASSQELRLAGGETQYF.

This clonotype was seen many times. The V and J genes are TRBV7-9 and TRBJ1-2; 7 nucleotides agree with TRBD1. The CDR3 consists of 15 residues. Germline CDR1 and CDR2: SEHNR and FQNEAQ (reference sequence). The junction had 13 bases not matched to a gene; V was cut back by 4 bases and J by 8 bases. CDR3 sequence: CASSSRTGEGLGYTF. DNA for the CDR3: TGTGCCAGCAGCTCCCGGACAGGAGAAGGGCTCGGCTACACCTTC. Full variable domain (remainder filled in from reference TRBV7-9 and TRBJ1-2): DTGVSQNPRHKITKRGQNVTFRCDPISEHNRLYWYRQTLGQGPEFLTYFQNEAQLEKSRLLSDRFSAERPKGSFSTLEIQRTEQGDSAMYLCASSSRTGEGLGYTFGSGTRLTVV.

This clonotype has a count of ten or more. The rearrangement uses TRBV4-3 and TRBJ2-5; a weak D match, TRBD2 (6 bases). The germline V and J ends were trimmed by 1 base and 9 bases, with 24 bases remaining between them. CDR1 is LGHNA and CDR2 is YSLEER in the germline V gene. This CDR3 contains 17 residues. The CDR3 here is CASSQVVARGYGTPQYF. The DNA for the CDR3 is TGCGCCAGCAGCCAAGTAGTAGCGCGGGGTTATGGTACACCCCAGTACTTC.

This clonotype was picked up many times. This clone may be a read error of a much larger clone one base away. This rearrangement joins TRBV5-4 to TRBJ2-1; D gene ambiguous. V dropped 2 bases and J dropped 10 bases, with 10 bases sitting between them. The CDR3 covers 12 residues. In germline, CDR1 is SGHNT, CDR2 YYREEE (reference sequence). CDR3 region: CASSLKWKEQFF. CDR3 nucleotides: TGTGCCAGCAGCTTAAAGTGGAAGGAGCAGTTCTTC.

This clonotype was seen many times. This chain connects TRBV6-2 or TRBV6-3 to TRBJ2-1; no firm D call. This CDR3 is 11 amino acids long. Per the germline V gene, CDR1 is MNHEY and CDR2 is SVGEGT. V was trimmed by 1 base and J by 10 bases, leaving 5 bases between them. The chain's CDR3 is CASSYLGEQFF. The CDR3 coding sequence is TGTGCCAGCAGTTACTTGGGGGAGCAGTTCTTC.